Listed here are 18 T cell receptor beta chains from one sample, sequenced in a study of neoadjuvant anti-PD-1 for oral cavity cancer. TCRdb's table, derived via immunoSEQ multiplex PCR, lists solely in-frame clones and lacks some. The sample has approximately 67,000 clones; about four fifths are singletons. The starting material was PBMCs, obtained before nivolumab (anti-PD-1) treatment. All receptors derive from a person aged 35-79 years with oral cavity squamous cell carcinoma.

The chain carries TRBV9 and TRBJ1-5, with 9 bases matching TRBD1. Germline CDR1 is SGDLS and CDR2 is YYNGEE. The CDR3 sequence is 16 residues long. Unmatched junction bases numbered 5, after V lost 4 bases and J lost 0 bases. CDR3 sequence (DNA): TGTGCCAGCAGCCCAGGGACAGGGTATAGCAATCAGCCCCAGCATTTT. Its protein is CASSPGTGYSNQPQHF. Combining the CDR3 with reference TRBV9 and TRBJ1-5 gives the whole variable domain DSGVTQTPKHLITATGQRVTLRCSPRSGDLSVYWYQQSLDQGLQFLIQYYNGEERAKGNILERFSAQQFPDLHSELNLSSLELGDSALYFCASSPGTGYSNQPQHFGDGTRLSIL.

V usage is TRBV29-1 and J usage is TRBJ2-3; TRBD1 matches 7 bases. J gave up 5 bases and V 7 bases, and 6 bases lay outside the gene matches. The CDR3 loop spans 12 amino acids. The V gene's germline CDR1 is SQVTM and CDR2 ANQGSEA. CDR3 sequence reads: CSGGTAIDTQYF. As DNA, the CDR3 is TGCAGCGGGGGGACAGCAATAGATACGCAGTATTTT.

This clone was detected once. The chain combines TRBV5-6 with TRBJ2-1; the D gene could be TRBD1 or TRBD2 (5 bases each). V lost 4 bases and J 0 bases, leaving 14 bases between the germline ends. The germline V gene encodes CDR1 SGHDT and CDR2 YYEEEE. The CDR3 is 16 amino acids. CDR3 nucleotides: TGTGCCAGCAGCGGGGGTTGGGGGAGCTCCTACAATGAGCAGTTCTTC. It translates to CASSGGWGSSYNEQFF.

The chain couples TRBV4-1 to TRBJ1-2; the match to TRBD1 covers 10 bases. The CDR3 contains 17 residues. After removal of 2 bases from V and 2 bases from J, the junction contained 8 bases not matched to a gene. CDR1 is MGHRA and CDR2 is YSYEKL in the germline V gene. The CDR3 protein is CASSQPGTGVENYGYTF. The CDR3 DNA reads TGCGCCAGCAGCCAACCCGGGACAGGGGTAGAAAACTATGGCTACACCTTC.

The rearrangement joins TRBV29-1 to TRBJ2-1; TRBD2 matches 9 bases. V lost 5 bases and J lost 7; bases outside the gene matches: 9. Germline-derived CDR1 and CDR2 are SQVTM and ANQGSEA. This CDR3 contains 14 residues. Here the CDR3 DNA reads TGCAGCGTTTCACGAGCGGGAGGAAATAATGAGCAGTTCTTC. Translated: CSVSRAGGNNEQFF.

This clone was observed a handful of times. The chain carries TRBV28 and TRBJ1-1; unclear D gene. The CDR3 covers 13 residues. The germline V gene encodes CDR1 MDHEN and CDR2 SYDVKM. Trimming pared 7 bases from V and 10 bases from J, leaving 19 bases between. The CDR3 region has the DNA TGTGCCAGCATCACCTTGCGAGCCATGGCAGCTTTCTTT. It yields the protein CASITLRAMAAFF.

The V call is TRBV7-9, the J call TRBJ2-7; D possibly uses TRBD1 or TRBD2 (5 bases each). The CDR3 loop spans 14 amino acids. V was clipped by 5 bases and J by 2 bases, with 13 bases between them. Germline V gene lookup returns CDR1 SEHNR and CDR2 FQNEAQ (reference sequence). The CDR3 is CASSQGTKTYEQYF. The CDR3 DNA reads TGTGCCAGCAGCCAAGGGACGAAGACCTACGAGCAGTACTTC.

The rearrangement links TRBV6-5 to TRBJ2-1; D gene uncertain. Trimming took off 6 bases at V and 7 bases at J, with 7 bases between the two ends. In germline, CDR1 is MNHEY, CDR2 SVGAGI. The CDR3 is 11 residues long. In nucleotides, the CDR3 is TGTGCCAGCAGGCAAGAGAATGAGCAGTTCTTC. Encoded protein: CASRQENEQFF.

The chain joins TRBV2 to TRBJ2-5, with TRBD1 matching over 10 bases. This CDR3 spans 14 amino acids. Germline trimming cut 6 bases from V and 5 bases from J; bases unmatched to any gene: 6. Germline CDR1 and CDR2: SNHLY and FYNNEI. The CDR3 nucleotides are TGTGCCAGCAGCCGGGACAGGGGTGCGGAGACCCAGTACTTC. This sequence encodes CASSRDRGAETQYF.

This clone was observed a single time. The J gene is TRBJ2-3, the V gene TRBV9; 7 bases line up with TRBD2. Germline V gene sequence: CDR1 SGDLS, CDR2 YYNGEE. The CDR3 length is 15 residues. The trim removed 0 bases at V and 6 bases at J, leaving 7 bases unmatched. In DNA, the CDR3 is TGTGCCAGCAGCGTAGCGCGGACTAGTTCGGATACGCAGTATTTT. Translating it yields CASSVARTSSDTQYF.

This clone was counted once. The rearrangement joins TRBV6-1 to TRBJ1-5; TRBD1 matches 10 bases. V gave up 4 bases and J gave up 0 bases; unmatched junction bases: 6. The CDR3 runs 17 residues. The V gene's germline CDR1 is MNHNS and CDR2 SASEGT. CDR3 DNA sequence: TGTGCCAGCAGTGCCTTGACAGGGGGCAATAGCAATCAGCCCCAGCATTTT. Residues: CASSALTGGNSNQPQHF.

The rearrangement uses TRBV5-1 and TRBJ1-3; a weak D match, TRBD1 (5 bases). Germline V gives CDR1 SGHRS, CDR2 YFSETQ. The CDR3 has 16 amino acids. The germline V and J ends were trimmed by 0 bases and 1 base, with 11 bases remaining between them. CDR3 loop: CASSLAGQGSGNTIYF. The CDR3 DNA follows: TGCGCCAGCAGCTTGGCGGGCCAGGGATCTGGAAACACCATATATTTT.

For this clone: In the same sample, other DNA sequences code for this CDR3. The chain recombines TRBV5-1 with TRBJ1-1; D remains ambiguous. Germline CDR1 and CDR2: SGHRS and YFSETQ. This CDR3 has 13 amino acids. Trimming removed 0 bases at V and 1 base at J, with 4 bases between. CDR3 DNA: TGCGCCAGCAGCTTGGCCTCGAACACTGAAGCTTTCTTT. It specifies CASSLASNTEAFF.

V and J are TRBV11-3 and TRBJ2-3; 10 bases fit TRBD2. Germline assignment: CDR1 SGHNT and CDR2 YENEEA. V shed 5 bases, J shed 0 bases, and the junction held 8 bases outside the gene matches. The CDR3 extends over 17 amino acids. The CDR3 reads CASSPYTSGVSTDTQYF. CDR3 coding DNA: TGTGCCAGCAGCCCCTATACTAGCGGGGTGAGCACAGATACGCAGTATTTT.

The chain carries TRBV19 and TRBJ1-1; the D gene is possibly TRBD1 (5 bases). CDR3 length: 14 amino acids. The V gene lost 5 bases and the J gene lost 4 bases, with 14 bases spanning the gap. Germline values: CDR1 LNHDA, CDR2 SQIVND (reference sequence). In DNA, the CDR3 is TGTGCCAGTAGTCGTGGGGGTCAGGGCACTGAAGCTTTCTTT. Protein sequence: CASSRGGQGTEAFF. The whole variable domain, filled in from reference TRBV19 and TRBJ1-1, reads DGGITQSPKYLFRKEGQNVTLSCEQNLNHDAMYWYRQDPGQGLRLIYYSQIVNDFQKGDIAEGYSVSREKKESFPLTVTSAQKNPTAFYLCASSRGGQGTEAFFGQGTRLTVV.

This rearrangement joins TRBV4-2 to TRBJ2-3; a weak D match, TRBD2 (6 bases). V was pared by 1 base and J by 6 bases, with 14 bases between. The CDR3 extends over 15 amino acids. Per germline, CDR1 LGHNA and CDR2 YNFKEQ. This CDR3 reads CASSQVRRDGDTQYF. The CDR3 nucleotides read TGTGCCAGCAGCCAAGTTCGGCGGGACGGGGATACGCAGTATTTT.

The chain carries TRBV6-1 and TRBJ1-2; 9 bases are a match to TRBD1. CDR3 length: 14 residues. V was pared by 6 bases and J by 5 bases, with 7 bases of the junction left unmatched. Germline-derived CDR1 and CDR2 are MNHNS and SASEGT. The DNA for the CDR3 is TGTGCCAGCAGGACGACAGGGGGAGGGTATGGCTACACCTTC. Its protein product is CASRTTGGGYGYTF.

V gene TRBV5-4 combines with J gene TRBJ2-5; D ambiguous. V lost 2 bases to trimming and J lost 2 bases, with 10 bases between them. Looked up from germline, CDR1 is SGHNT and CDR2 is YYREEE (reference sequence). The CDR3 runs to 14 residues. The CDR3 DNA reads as TGTGCCAGCAGCTTAGTTCAGCAACAAGAGACCCAGTACTTC. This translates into CASSLVQQQETQYF.